The next 6 T cell receptor beta chains were all read from a single sample in a study of T cells in Graves' hyperthyroidism and ophthalmopathy. Amplified regions were TCR beta CDR3 sequences from RNA transcripts. The TCR CDR3 was amplified in a first-round RT-PCR using the HTBI primer set. TCRdb itself ran the multiplex PCR reads through MiXCR, one entry per CDR3 protein. The table has roughly 500,000 distinct CDR3 sequences, 40% to 55% seen once. Sequencing used peripheral blood or thyroid tissue (not recorded which). The receptors originated from an adult woman with Graves' disease, either hyperthyroidism or ophthalmopathy (not recorded which).

The CDR3 nucleotides are TGTGCCAGCAGCAAGACAGGCGGCCGGGCGCAGTACTTC. This encodes CASSKTGGRAQYF. The chain joins TRBV7-6 to TRBJ2-7, with D possibly TRBD1 on 6 matching bases. The V end lost 5 bases, the J end lost 9 bases, and 17 bases lay between the germline ends. In germline, CDR1 is SGHVS, CDR2 FNYEAQ. The CDR3 totals 13 residues.

A remark on this clonotype: A much more abundant neighbour one base away suggests this may be a read error. V usage is TRBV11-2 and J usage is TRBJ1-4; D call uncertain. This CDR3 is built from 14 residues. The germline gives CDR1 SGHAT, CDR2 FQNNGV. The CDR3, as DNA: TGTACCAGCAGCCCCGTCGACGGTAATGAAAAACTGTTTTTT. Encoded protein: CTSSPVDGNEKLFF.

This chain links TRBV7-8 with TRBJ2-7; 9 bases align to TRBD2. Germline V gene data show CDR1 as SGHVS and CDR2 as FQNEAQ. Unmatched junction bases numbered 5, after V lost 2 bases and J lost 3 bases. This CDR3 is 15 amino acids long. DNA of the CDR3: TGTGCCAGCAGCTTAAACCCTAGCGGGATCTACGAGCAGTACTTC. Amino acid sequence: CASSLNPSGIYEQYF. The variable domain in full, completed from reference TRBV7-8 and TRBJ2-7, reads GAGVSQSPRYKVAKRGQDVALRCDPISGHVSLFWYQQALGQGPEFLTYFQNEAQLDKSGLPSDRFFAERPEGSVSTLKIQRTQQEDSAVYLCASSLNPSGIYEQYFGPGTRLTVT.

The chain employs TRBV7-6 and TRBJ2-1; TRBD2 might be the D (5 bases). The CDR3 length is 11 residues. Germline values: CDR1 SGHVS, CDR2 FNYEAQ. Trimming stripped 5 bases from V and 9 bases from J, with 8 bases between. The CDR3 DNA sequence: TGTGCCAGCAGCGCCCGGGGTGAGCAGTTCTTC. Protein product: CASSARGEQFF.

Concerning this clonotype itself: One end of the junction varies from germline; a read error may be responsible. The chain combines TRBV24-1 with TRBJ1-2; D remains ambiguous. Per the germline V gene, CDR1 is KGHDR and CDR2 is SFDVKD. The CDR3 loop spans 13 amino acids. CDR3 bases: TGCGCCACCAGTTCTGAAGGAACGGGTGGCTACGCCTTC. Translated: CATSSEGTGGYAF.

V is TRBV28 and J is TRBJ2-5; weak D call: TRBD1 (6 bases). Per germline, CDR1 MDHEN and CDR2 SYDVKM. This CDR3 has 14 residues. The V end lost 5 bases, the J end lost 5 bases, and 15 bases lay between the germline ends. The CDR3 sequence: CASSPQGMEETQYF. DNA of the CDR3: TGTGCCAGCAGTCCACAGGGTATGGAGGAGACCCAGTACTTC.